The 21 T cell receptor beta chains below were found in one sample sequenced in a study of STAT5B mutations in CD4+ large granular lymphocyte leukemia. Only in-frame clones appear in the TCRdb table, and some are missing; sequencing was by immunoSEQ multiplex PCR. Among some 41,000 clones listed, roughly 79% were seen once. The sequenced material came from CD4+ T cells from blood buffy coats. The origin of the receptors is a human donor in good health.

This chain links TRBV29-1 with TRBJ1-2; 8 bases are shared with TRBD1. The germline CDR1 and CDR2 sequences are SQVTM and ANQGSEA. This CDR3 is 11 amino acids long. CDR3 in amino acids: CIIGQGDGYTF. CDR3 bases: TGCATCATTGGACAGGGAGATGGCTACACCTTC.

The V and J genes are TRBV11-2 and TRBJ2-5, with 12 bases that match TRBD1. The V gene end was trimmed by 5 bases and the J gene end by 4 bases; junction bases not matched to a gene: 8. The CDR3 extends over 16 amino acids. In germline, CDR1 is SGHAT, CDR2 FQNNGV. The CDR3 DNA reads as TGTGCCAGCAGCGCCAGGGACAGGGGGCGAGGAGAGACCCAGTACTTC. Protein sequence: CASSARDRGRGETQYF. Complete variable domain (other parts from reference TRBV11-2 and TRBJ2-5): EAGVAQSPRYKIIEKRQSVAFWCNPISGHATLYWYQQILGQGPKLLIQFQNNGVVDDSQLPKDRFSAERLKGVDSTLKIQPAKLEDSAVYLCASSARDRGRGETQYFGPGTRLLVL.

The chain has TRBV5-1 and TRBJ1-2, with 9 bases identical to TRBD1. This CDR3 has 14 residues. Germline V gene lookup returns CDR1 SGHRS and CDR2 YFSETQ. The V gene end was trimmed by 3 bases and the J gene end by 3 bases; junction bases not matched to a gene: 3. This CDR3 reads CASSWGDRDYGYTF. Written as DNA, the CDR3 is TGCGCCAGCAGCTGGGGGGACAGGGACTATGGCTACACCTTC.

The CDR3 coding sequence is TGTGCCTGGAGGGGACAGGGGGGGAGCACTGAAGCTTTCTTT. It codes for CAWRGQGGSTEAFF. The chain carries TRBV30 and TRBJ1-1; 11 bases fit TRBD1. The CDR3 sequence is 14 residues long. The V segment lost 3 bases and the J segment 4 bases; nucleotides outside the gene matches: 4. Germline-derived CDR1 and CDR2 are GTSNPN and SVGIG (reference sequence). Filled out from reference TRBV30 and TRBJ1-1, the complete variable domain reads SQTIHQWPATLVQPVGSPLSLECTVEGTSNPNLYWYRQAAGRGLQLLFYSVGIGQISSEVPQNLSASRPQDRQFILSSKKLLLSDSGFYLCAWRGQGGSTEAFFGQGTRLTVV.

The rearrangement links TRBV5-5 to TRBJ1-3; D unclear. CDR3 length equals 12 residues. Trimming took 0 bases from V and 4 from J, leaving 2 bases between them. Per germline, CDR1 SGHKS and CDR2 YYEKEE (reference sequence). CDR3 region: CASSLDGNTIYF. As DNA, the CDR3 is TGTGCCAGCAGCTTGGACGGAAACACCATATATTTT.

The V and J genes are TRBV28 and TRBJ2-7; D is perhaps TRBD1 (6 bases). This CDR3 has 15 residues. From germline, CDR1 is MDHEN and CDR2 SYDVKM. The V end was cut by 6 bases, the J end by 2 bases, with 17 bases between. CDR3 residues: CASRPGTPLPYEQYF. DNA for the CDR3: TGTGCCAGCAGGCCCGGGACACCATTGCCCTACGAGCAGTACTTC.

V usage is TRBV7-9 and J usage is TRBJ2-7; the D call may be TRBD1 or TRBD2 (5 bases each). Germline CDR1 is SEHNR and CDR2 is FQNEAQ (reference sequence). Trimming removed 4 bases from V and 5 bases from J, with 21 bases in between. The CDR3 is 16 residues long. The CDR3 DNA reads as TGTGCCAGCAGCTCTTCGAGGTCGCTCCGGGGCCACGAGCAGTACTTC. As protein: CASSSSRSLRGHEQYF.

This clone was recorded once. The V and J genes are TRBV20-1 and TRBJ2-5; unclear D gene. The CDR3 is made up of 11 amino acids. The germline CDR1 and CDR2 sequences are DFQATT and SNEGSKA (reference sequence). V was clipped by 6 bases and J by 3 bases, with 8 bases between them. The CDR3 DNA is TGCAGTGCGGTGCTGAAAGAGACCCAGTACTTC. Amino acids: CSAVLKETQYF.

The gene calls are TRBV18 and TRBJ2-7, with D maybe TRBD2 (6 bases). The CDR3 is made up of 15 amino acids. The germline V gene has CDR1 KGHSH and CDR2 LQKENI. Trimming left V 6 bases short and J 2 bases short, with 17 bases between. The CDR3 is CASSPRGLTTYEQYF. Written as DNA, the CDR3 is TGTGCCAGCTCGCCGAGGGGACTGACTACCTACGAGCAGTACTTC.

This sequence joins TRBV2 and TRBJ2-2; 8 bases agree with TRBD1. Germline assignment: CDR1 SNHLY and CDR2 FYNNEI. V trimming: 6 bases; J trimming: 1 base; junction bases outside the gene matches: 1. CDR3 length: 14 residues. The CDR3 sequence: CASRGQVNTGELFF. Here the CDR3 DNA reads TGTGCCAGCAGGGGACAGGTGAACACCGGGGAGCTGTTTTTT.

CDR3 region: CASSSGTSARTDTQYF. DNA for the CDR3: TGTGCCAGCAGCTCGGGGACTAGCGCCCGCACAGATACGCAGTATTTT. The chain couples TRBV7-2 to TRBJ2-3; TRBD2 matches 10 bases. The ends lost 4 bases at V and 1 base at J; junction bases unmatched: 5. From germline, CDR1 is SGHTA and CDR2 FQGNSA. This CDR3 is built from 16 residues.

CDR3 coding DNA: TGTGCCAGCAGCCAGACAGGGGATCAGCCCCAGCATTTT. It encodes CASSQTGDQPQHF. The V and J genes are TRBV7-9 and TRBJ1-5; 8 bases match TRBD1. CDR1 SEHNR and CDR2 FQNEAQ come from the germline V gene (reference sequence). CDR3 length: 13 residues. V dropped 5 bases and J dropped 5; count of bases not matched to a gene: 2.

The chain carries TRBV27 and TRBJ1-4; possibly TRBD1 for D (6 bases). This CDR3 has 15 amino acids. Trimming removed 3 bases at V and 8 bases at J, with 16 bases between. CDR1 and CDR2 from the germline V gene are MNHEY and SMNVEV (reference sequence). Written as DNA, the CDR3 is TGTGCCAGCAGTTTTGGGGCAGGGGATTGGGAAAAACTGTTTTTT. Its protein is CASSFGAGDWEKLFF. The full variable domain, with the rest looked up from reference TRBV27 and TRBJ1-4, is EAQVTQNPRYLITVTGKKLTVTCSQNMNHEYMSWYRQDPGLGLRQIYYSMNVEVTDKGDVPEGYKVSRKEKRNFPLILESPSPNQTSLYFCASSFGAGDWEKLFFGSGTQLSVL.

The chain joins TRBV9 to TRBJ2-1; D ambiguous. CDR3 size: 13 residues. Trimming took 4 bases from V and 11 from J, leaving 16 bases between them. Germline V gene lookup returns CDR1 SGDLS and CDR2 YYNGEE. The CDR3 is CASSPRRAGQQFF. The CDR3 bases are TGTGCCAGCAGCCCGCGCCGCGCCGGCCAGCAGTTCTTC.

CDR3 bases: TGCGCCAGCAGCTTCTCGTTAGGGGGTAGCGGCACAGATACGCAGTATTTT. Protein: CASSFSLGGSGTDTQYF. The rearrangement joins TRBV5-1 to TRBJ2-3, with D possibly being TRBD1 (6 bases). The germline CDR1 and CDR2 sequences are SGHRS and YFSETQ. The ends were cut back, 2 bases at V and 1 base at J, with 17 bases in the middle. The CDR3 covers 17 residues. Full variable domain (missing parts from reference TRBV5-1 and TRBJ2-3): KAGVTQTPRYLIKTRGQQVTLSCSPISGHRSVSWYQQTPGQGLQFLFEYFSETQRNKGNFPGRFSGRQFSNSRSEMNVSTLELGDSALYLCASSFSLGGSGTDTQYFGPGTRLTVL.

The chain joins TRBV2 to TRBJ2-3; a possible D gene is TRBD2 (5 bases). The CDR3 is made up of 13 amino acids. CDR1 SNHLY and CDR2 FYNNEI come from the germline V gene. V lost 10 bases and J 6 bases, leaving 17 bases between the germline ends. CDR3 nucleotide sequence: TGTGCCACCAACGGGGAGTCGGGGGATACGCAGTATTTT. Its translation: CATNGESGDTQYF.

This rearrangement joins TRBV19 to TRBJ1-1; D uncertain. Per the germline V gene, CDR1 is LNHDA and CDR2 is SQIVND (reference sequence). The germline V and J ends were trimmed by 5 bases and 1 base, with 8 bases remaining between them. CDR3 length equals 13 residues. Here the CDR3 DNA reads TGTGCCAGTAGTGGAACACCGAACACTGAAGCTTTCTTT. Translated, it gives CASSGTPNTEAFF.

This clone was found once. J is TRBJ2-5 and V is TRBV7-8; D uncertain. V lost 4 bases to trimming and J lost 5 bases, with 5 bases between them. The CDR3 covers 11 residues. Germline V gives CDR1 SGHVS, CDR2 FQNEAQ. CDR3 loop: CASSSPETQYF. The DNA of the CDR3 is TGTGCCAGCAGCTCCCCCGAGACCCAGTACTTC.

This clone showed up just once. V and J are TRBV2 and TRBJ2-7; the D is unclear. Germline V gene data show CDR1 as SNHLY and CDR2 as FYNNEI. The CDR3 runs to 14 residues. Trimming stripped 3 bases from V and 1 base from J, with 10 bases between. The CDR3 DNA reads TGTGCCAGCAGTGAGACATGGGGTTCCTACGAGCAGTACTTC. It codes for CASSETWGSYEQYF.

This clone was observed a handful of times. This chain joins TRBV19 and TRBJ1-2; D is undetermined. Trimming left V 1 base short and J 5 bases short, with 11 bases between. The CDR3 has 14 residues. Germline CDR1 and CDR2: LNHDA and SQIVND (reference sequence). The CDR3 region has the DNA TGTGCCAGTAGTATAGGAGAGGTGCAATATGGCTACACCTTC. Translating gives CASSIGEVQYGYTF.

In this sample, this clone turned up once. The V call is TRBV9, the J call TRBJ2-3; tentatively, D is TRBD1 (5 bases). V dropped 4 bases and J dropped 4 bases, with 16 bases sitting between them. Germline lookup yields CDR1 SGDLS and CDR2 YYNGEE. This CDR3 region has 15 residues. The CDR3: CASSSAQTASDTQYF. In DNA, the CDR3 is TGTGCCAGCAGCTCCGCCCAGACAGCATCAGATACGCAGTATTTT. The full variable domain, with the rest looked up from reference TRBV9 and TRBJ2-3, is DSGVTQTPKHLITATGQRVTLRCSPRSGDLSVYWYQQSLDQGLQFLIQYYNGEERAKGNILERFSAQQFPDLHSELNLSSLELGDSALYFCASSSAQTASDTQYFGPGTRLTVL.